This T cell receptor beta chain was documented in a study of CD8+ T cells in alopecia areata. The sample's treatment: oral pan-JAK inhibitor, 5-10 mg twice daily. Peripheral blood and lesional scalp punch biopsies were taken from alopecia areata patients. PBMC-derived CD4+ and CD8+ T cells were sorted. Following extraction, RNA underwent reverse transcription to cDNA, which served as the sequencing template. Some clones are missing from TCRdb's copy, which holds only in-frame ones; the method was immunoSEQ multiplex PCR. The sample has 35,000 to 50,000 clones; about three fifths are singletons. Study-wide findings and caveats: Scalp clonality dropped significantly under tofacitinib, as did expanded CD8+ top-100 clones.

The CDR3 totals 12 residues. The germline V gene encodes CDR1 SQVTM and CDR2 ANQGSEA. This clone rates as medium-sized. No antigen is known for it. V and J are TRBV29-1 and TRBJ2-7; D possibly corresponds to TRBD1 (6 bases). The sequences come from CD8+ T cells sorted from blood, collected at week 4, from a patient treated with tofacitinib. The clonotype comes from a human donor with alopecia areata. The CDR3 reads CTPRDKLREQYF. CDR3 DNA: TGCACTCCCCGGGACAAGTTGAGGGAGCAGTACTTC.